This entry lists 11 T cell receptor beta chains sequenced from one sample in a study of control samples from healthy donors and cancer patients. This table comes from immunoSEQ multiplex PCR, and its TCRdb copy is limited to in-frame clones, with some not included. The sample has around 170,000 clones; just over 90% are singletons. The sample consisted of blood. All receptors derive from a young man in good health.

The chain is built from TRBV7-8 and TRBJ2-7; the D gene is possibly TRBD1 (6 bases). V was clipped by 6 bases and J by 4 bases, with 13 bases between them. Germline-derived CDR1 and CDR2 are SGHVS and FQNEAQ. The CDR3 covers 13 residues. The CDR3 spells CASRGQQGYEQYF. The CDR3 nucleotides are TGTGCCAGCAGAGGGCAACAGGGTTACGAGCAGTACTTC.

This chain's CDR3 is CASSDRSSSGNTEAFF. The CDR3 region has the DNA TGTGCCAGCAGTGATCGCAGTTCTAGTGGGAACACTGAAGCTTTCTTT. The chain combines TRBV25-1 with TRBJ1-1; no firm D call. Trimming removed 3 bases from V and 1 base from J, with 15 bases in between. The CDR3 runs to 16 residues. Germline V gene sequence: CDR1 MGHDK, CDR2 SYGVNS.

The J gene is TRBJ2-1, the V gene TRBV27; D is unresolved. Deletions cut 6 bases from V and 7 bases from J, with 10 bases between. The CDR3 totals 12 residues. Germline V gene sequence: CDR1 MNHEY, CDR2 SMNVEV (reference sequence). CDR3 in amino acids: CASRQLGNEQFF. The CDR3 region has the DNA TGTGCCAGCAGACAACTTGGGAATGAGCAGTTCTTC.

The CDR3: CASSQEFGQGVEKLFF. In DNA, the CDR3 is TGCGCCAGCAGCCAAGAATTCGGGCAGGGGGTGGAAAAACTGTTTTTT. The chain combines TRBV4-3 with TRBJ1-4; 7 bases are shared with TRBD1. The CDR3 is made up of 16 amino acids. The V gene's germline CDR1 is LGHNA and CDR2 YSLEER. The V segment lost 0 bases and the J segment 8 bases; nucleotides outside the gene matches: 9.

The CDR3: CASSLSMLAGAYEQYF. CDR3 coding DNA: TGTGCCAGCAGTTTATCGATGCTAGCGGGGGCCTACGAGCAGTACTTC. The genes are TRBV27 and TRBJ2-7, with TRBD2 matching over 10 bases. CDR1 is MNHEY and CDR2 is SMNVEV in the germline V gene (reference sequence). The CDR3 sequence is 16 residues long. V lost 0 bases to trimming and J lost 2 bases; unmatched junction nucleotides: 4.

CDR3 residues: CASSVATFRDTQYF. The CDR3 DNA is TGCGCCAGCAGTGTCGCGACTTTCCGGGATACGCAGTATTTT. The chain is built from TRBV10-2 and TRBJ2-3, with unresolved D. Between the trimmed V and J ends, which lost 4 bases and 6 bases, there was a span of 14 bases. The CDR3 consists of 14 residues. Germline CDR1 and CDR2: WSHSY and SAAADI.

The chain employs TRBV5-6 and TRBJ2-7; D is perhaps TRBD1 or TRBD2 (7 bases each). Trimming shortened V by 1 base and J by 5 bases, and 13 bases separated the two germline ends. This CDR3 is 14 amino acids long. CDR1 is SGHDT and CDR2 is YYEEEE in the germline V gene. The CDR3 loop reads CASSLQGGSNEQYF. CDR3 bases: TGTGCCAGCAGCTTGCAGGGGGGGTCTAACGAGCAGTACTTC.

The rearrangement joins TRBV27 to TRBJ2-1; 8 nucleotides line up with TRBD2. This CDR3 region has 15 residues. Germline V gene sequence: CDR1 MNHEY, CDR2 SMNVEV (reference sequence). V lost 2 bases, J lost 8 bases, and 8 bases stayed unmatched. The CDR3 here is CASSLGLAGKDEQFF. CDR3 coding DNA: TGTGCCAGCAGTTTAGGACTAGCTGGTAAGGATGAGCAGTTCTTC.

The CDR3 sequence is CASSPDYQGRGYTF. In nucleotides, the CDR3 is TGTGCCAGCAGCCCGGACTATCAAGGTCGGGGCTACACCTTC. The chain recombines TRBV6-5 with TRBJ1-2, with D unresolved. The CDR3 runs 14 residues. Germline values: CDR1 MNHEY, CDR2 SVGAGI. V lost 6 bases to trimming and J lost 8 bases, with 19 bases between them.

The chain couples TRBV10-3 to TRBJ1-2; 7 positions agree with TRBD1. This CDR3 contains 13 residues. Per the germline V gene, CDR1 is ENHRY and CDR2 is SYGVKD. After removal of 2 bases from V and 4 bases from J, the junction contained 1 base not matched to a gene. CDR3 DNA sequence: TGTGCCATCAGTGAGCGGGACAGCTATGGCTACACCTTC. It codes for CAISERDSYGYTF.

This chain uses TRBV7-9 with TRBJ1-6; 8 bases agree with TRBD1. This CDR3 is built from 15 residues. CDR1 is SEHNR and CDR2 is FQNEAQ in the germline V gene (reference sequence). The V segment lost 1 base and the J segment 6 bases; nucleotides outside the gene matches: 2. The CDR3 DNA reads as TGTGCCAGCAGCTTAGAAACAGGGGGTAATTCACCCCTCCACTTT. Protein product: CASSLETGGNSPLHF.